This is a list of T cell receptor beta chains from one sample in a study of T cells in Graves' hyperthyroidism and ophthalmopathy. TCRdb recomputed calls from the multiplex PCR reads with MiXCR, one row per CDR3 protein. The sample shows around 300,000 distinct CDR3 sequences, nearly 15% of them seen only once. Sequencing input: blood. The receptors originated from a woman aged 45-65 years with Graves' hyperthyroidism that later progressed to Graves' ophthalmopathy. Both conserved end residues are part of each CDR3. The order of the fields is D gene, V gene, clone size, J gene, CDR3 DNA, CDR3 protein. The D gene is left open where the match is weak. Only part of the rows carry a size: once, few, many, or a class if the clone is expanded.

>TRBD2|TRBV13|NA|TRBJ2-7
TGTGCCAGCAGCTTCTTTGGTAGCGGGTTCGTCGAGCAGTACTTC
CASSFFGSGFVEQYF
>TRBD1|TRBV2|many|TRBJ2-3
TGTGCCAGCAAAGGGGGCGCGACAGATACGCAGTATTTT
CASKGGATDTQYF
>TRBD1|TRBV20-1|NA|TRBJ2-3
TGCAGTGCTAGAGATAGTAAACAGGGGCAGGGAGATACGCAGTATTTT
CSARDSKQGQGDTQYF
>TRBD2|TRBV20-1|few|TRBJ2-1
TGCAGTGCTAACGGACTAGCGGGATTGGGTGAGCAGTTCTTC
CSANGLAGLGEQFF
>NA|TRBV5-1|few|TRBJ1-1
TGCGCCAGCAGCTCGCCGACAGATAACACTGAAGCTTTCTTT
CASSSPTDNTEAFF
>TRBD1|TRBV6-1|many|TRBJ1-3
TGTGCCAGCAGTGAACGGACCCACCCCTCCACAGGGGCCTCTGGAAACACCATATATTTT
CASSERTHPSTGASGNTIYF
>NA|TRBV7-3|NA|TRBJ2-6
TGTGCCAGCAGCACCCCTGGGGCCAACGTCCTGACTTTC
CASSTPGANVLTF
>NA|TRBV2|many|TRBJ1-5
TGTGCCAGCAGTGAAGGGGGAGGATACCAGCCCCAGCATTTT
CASSEGGGYQPQHF
>TRBD1|TRBV28|many|TRBJ2-7
TGTGCCAGCAGTTCGGACAGGGTATCTTACGAGCAGTACTTC
CASSSDRVSYEQYF
>NA|TRBV20-1|many|TRBJ1-4
TGCAGTGCTAGAGGGCAGGGAAAGGAAAAACTGTTTTTT
CSARGQGKEKLFF